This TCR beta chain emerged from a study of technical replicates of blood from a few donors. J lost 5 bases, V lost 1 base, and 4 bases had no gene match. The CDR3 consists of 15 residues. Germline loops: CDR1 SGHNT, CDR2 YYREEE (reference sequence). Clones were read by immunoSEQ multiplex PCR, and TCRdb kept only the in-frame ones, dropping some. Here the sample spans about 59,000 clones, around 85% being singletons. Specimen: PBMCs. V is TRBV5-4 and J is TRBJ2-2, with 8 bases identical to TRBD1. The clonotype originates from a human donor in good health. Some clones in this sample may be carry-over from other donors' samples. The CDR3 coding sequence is TGTGCCAGCAGCTTGAACAGGGGGTTAACCGGGGAGCTGTTTTTT. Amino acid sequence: CASSLNRGLTGELFF.